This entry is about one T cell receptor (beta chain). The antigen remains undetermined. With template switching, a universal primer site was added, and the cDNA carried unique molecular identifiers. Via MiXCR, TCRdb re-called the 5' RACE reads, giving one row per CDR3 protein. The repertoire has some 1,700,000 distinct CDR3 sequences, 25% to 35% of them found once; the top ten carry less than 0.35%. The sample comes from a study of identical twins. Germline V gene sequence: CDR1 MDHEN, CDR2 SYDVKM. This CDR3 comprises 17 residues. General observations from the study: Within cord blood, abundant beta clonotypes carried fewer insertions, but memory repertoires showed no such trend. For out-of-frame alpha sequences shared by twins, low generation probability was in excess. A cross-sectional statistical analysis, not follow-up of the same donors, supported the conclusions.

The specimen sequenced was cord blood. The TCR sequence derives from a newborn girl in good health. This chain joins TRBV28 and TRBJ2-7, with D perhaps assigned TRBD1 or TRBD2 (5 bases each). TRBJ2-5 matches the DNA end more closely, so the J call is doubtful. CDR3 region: CASSLVGTGSLGETQYF. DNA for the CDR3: TGTGCCAGCAGTTTGGTTGGGACGGGATCATTAGGGGAGACCCAGTACTTC.